The clone carrying this T cell receptor beta chain was picked up a small number of times. The data are from a study of identical twins' blood T cells. Germline CDR1 is DFQATT and CDR2 is SNEGSKA (reference sequence). Deletions cut 0 bases from V and 0 bases from J, with 12 bases between. The CDR3 spans 16 residues. In the study's own analysis: Each library had roughly 2.2 to 3.6 million CDR3 reads and about 85,000 to nearly 500,000 clonotypes. Each CDR3 protein is one row after TCRdb ran MiXCR on the 5' RACE reads. Here the V and J calls rest on TCRdb's processing, not on the authors' analysis. This sample has 400,000 or so distinct CDR3 sequences, with 28% found just once.

Input material: PBMCs. The TCR sequence derives from a woman aged 18 to 49 in good health. The genes are TRBV20-1 and TRBJ1-3; D is unresolved. The CDR3 here is CSARDRVRFSGNTIYF. Written as DNA, the CDR3 is TGCAGTGCTAGAGATAGAGTTCGGTTCTCTGGAAACACCATATATTTT.